This T cell receptor (beta chain) comes out of a study of blood T cell repertoires in COVID-19. Original handling: Researchers report that nucleated cell counts were estimated from reference gene primer amplification. Method: immunoSEQ multiplex PCR; TCRdb's copy keeps in-frame clones and lacks some. V and J calls and clone size follow that table, whereas D and trimming were derived from the DNA. The sample includes approximately 210,000 clones, about 84% of them seen just once. Germline V lookup: CDR1 MNHEY, CDR2 SVGAGI. The CDR3 runs 15 residues. Concerning this clone itself: Sequence at one end of the junction differs from germline and may be a read error.

The sample was PBMCs or T cells enriched from blood (not recorded which). This TCR was recovered from a young man with acute COVID-19. The rearrangement links TRBV6-5 to TRBJ2-2; 8 positions agree with TRBD1. The CDR3 is CASSRGQANSGELFF. In DNA form, the CDR3 reads TGTGCCAGCAGCCGGGGACAGGCGAACAGCGGGGAGCTGTTTTTT.